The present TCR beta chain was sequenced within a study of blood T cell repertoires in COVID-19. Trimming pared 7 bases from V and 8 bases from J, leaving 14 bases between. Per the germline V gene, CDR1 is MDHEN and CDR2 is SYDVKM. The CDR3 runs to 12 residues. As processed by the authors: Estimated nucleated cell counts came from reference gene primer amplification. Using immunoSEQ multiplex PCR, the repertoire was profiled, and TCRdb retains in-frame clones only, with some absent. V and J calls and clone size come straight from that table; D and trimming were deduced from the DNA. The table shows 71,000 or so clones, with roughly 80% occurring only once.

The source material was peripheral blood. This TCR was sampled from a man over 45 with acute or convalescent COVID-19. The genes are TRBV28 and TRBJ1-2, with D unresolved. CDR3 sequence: CASTAGSRGYTF. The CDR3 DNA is TGTGCCAGCACCGCAGGCTCTCGCGGCTACACCTTC.